This entry lists 23 T cell receptor beta chains sequenced from one sample in a study of OX40 agonist ivuxolimab in advanced cancers. Receptor amplification or capture employed the immunoSEQ multiplex PCR assay. The table was pulled from immuneACCESS by TCRdb, which kept in-frame rearrangements only. Such tables lose some clones; where checked, under half of the loss comes from unresolved V genes, and the rest has no known cause. For this sample the table gives fewer than 55,000 clones, of which approximately 78% were detected only once. Jointly, the top ten make up around 0.7% of the sample. Here the sequenced sample was CD4+ or CD8+ T cells sorted from blood, taken in a trial of the OX40 agonist ivuxolimab. The receptor source for this set is an adult with an advanced solid tumor such as melanoma, head and neck, liver or kidney cancer.

The V call is TRBV18, the J call TRBJ2-2; 9 bases map to TRBD1. J gave up 7 bases and V 8 bases, and 8 bases lay outside the gene matches. The germline V gene encodes CDR1 KGHSH and CDR2 LQKENI. The CDR3 is 14 amino acids. CDR3 sequence (DNA): TGTGCCAGCACATACAGGGGGCATGGCGGGGAGCTGTTTTTT. Protein: CASTYRGHGGELFF.

V is TRBV6-1 and J is TRBJ2-7; weak D call: TRBD1 (6 bases). Trimming cost V 1 base and J 0 bases, with 10 bases left between them. Germline V gene lookup returns CDR1 MNHNS and CDR2 SASEGT. The CDR3 loop spans 15 amino acids. The CDR3 spells CASSEGWGLSYEQYF. CDR3 nucleotide sequence: TGTGCCAGCAGTGAAGGTTGGGGGCTCTCCTACGAGCAGTACTTC.

The sample holds many counts of this clone. This sequence joins TRBV6-1 and TRBJ1-2; D unclear. CDR1 MNHNS and CDR2 SASEGT come from the germline V gene. Trimming removed 2 bases from V and 4 bases from J, with 14 bases in between. The CDR3 sequence is 15 residues long. CDR3 amino acids: CASSERVADLYGYTF. Here the CDR3 DNA reads TGTGCCAGCAGTGAACGGGTGGCAGACCTCTATGGCTACACCTTC.

This chain connects TRBV19 to TRBJ2-6; possibly TRBD2 for D (6 bases). CDR3 size: 15 residues. Per the germline V gene, CDR1 is LNHDA and CDR2 is SQIVND (reference sequence). V was trimmed by 3 bases and J by 0 bases, leaving 6 bases between them. This CDR3 is CASSMGGSGANVLTF. CDR3 sequence (DNA): TGTGCCAGTAGTATGGGGGGCTCTGGGGCCAACGTCCTGACTTTC.

The table lists this clone with a count of one. The chain employs TRBV28 and TRBJ2-5; 9 bases map to TRBD1. CDR1 and CDR2 from the germline V gene are MDHEN and SYDVKM. The V and J ends lost 0 bases and 2 bases, in that order; junction bases with no gene match: 1. There are 15 residues in the CDR3. CDR3 amino acids: CASSLWTGGQETQYF. CDR3 nucleotide sequence: TGTGCCAGCAGTTTATGGACAGGGGGTCAAGAGACCCAGTACTTC.

The chain uses TRBV7-6 and TRBJ2-5; TRBD2 is a possible D gene (5 bases). CDR3 size: 16 residues. Germline CDR1 SGHVS, CDR2 FNYEAQ. Trimming left V 1 base short and J 5 bases short, with 17 bases between. The chain's CDR3 is CASSLVASIGVETQYF. CDR3 coding DNA: TGTGCCAGCAGCTTAGTAGCTAGCATCGGGGTTGAGACCCAGTACTTC.

The chain has TRBV5-4 and TRBJ2-2; D is unresolved. CDR3 length: 11 amino acids. With 3 bases removed from V and 4 bases from J, the gap between germline ends came to 1 base. Per germline, CDR1 SGHNT and CDR2 YYREEE (reference sequence). DNA of the CDR3: TGTGCCAGCAGCTCCACCGGGGAGCTGTTTTTT. Translation: CASSSTGELFF.

This chain joins TRBV25-1 and TRBJ1-2; D is perhaps TRBD1 (6 bases). V lost 1 base, J lost 3 bases, and 15 bases lay in between. The CDR3 loop spans 16 amino acids. The V gene's germline CDR1 is MGHDK and CDR2 SYGVNS. The chain's CDR3 is CASSESPGAGYYGYTF. In DNA, the CDR3 is TGTGCCAGCAGTGAATCCCCAGGGGCGGGTTACTATGGCTACACCTTC.

The V call is TRBV10-3, the J call TRBJ2-7; tentatively, D is TRBD2 (5 bases). Germline V gene data show CDR1 as ENHRY and CDR2 as SYGVKD. This CDR3 contains 12 residues. The V end lost 5 bases, the J end lost 3 bases, and 8 bases lay between the germline ends. In DNA form, the CDR3 reads TGTGCCATCAGTCCCGGAGGCTACGAGCAGTACTTC. Protein product: CAISPGGYEQYF.

The chain recombines TRBV15 with TRBJ1-1; 9 nucleotides agree with TRBD1. Germline V gene data show CDR1 as LNHNV and CDR2 as YYDKDF (reference sequence). CDR3 size: 15 residues. Germline trimming cut 3 bases from V and 4 bases from J; bases unmatched to any gene: 6. In DNA form, the CDR3 reads TGTGCCACCAGCAGCCGTGACAGGGGGGCCACTGAAGCTTTCTTT. Encoded protein: CATSSRDRGATEAFF.

The chain joins TRBV5-1 to TRBJ2-3; D may be TRBD2 (5 bases). Looked up from germline, CDR1 is SGHRS and CDR2 is YFSETQ. The CDR3 covers 15 residues. Trimming cost V 0 bases and J 2 bases, with 10 bases left between them. The CDR3 spells CASSLGGSSTDTQYF. The CDR3 DNA is TGCGCCAGCAGCTTGGGAGGGAGTTCCACAGATACGCAGTATTTT.

For the CDR3, the DNA is TGTGCCAGCAGCCAAGGACAGGGTGTTGAGCAGTACTTC. Translating it yields CASSQGQGVEQYF. The chain combines TRBV5-4 with TRBJ2-5; 8 nucleotides line up with TRBD1. Trimming cost V 4 bases and J 11 bases; bases outside gene matches: 10. Germline lookup yields CDR1 SGHNT and CDR2 YYREEE (reference sequence). CDR3 size: 13 residues. The full variable domain, in which reference TRBV5-4 and TRBJ2-5 provide the parts outside the CDR3, is ETGVTQSPTHLIKTRGQQVTLRCSSQSGHNTVSWYQQALGQGPQFIFQYYREEENGRGNFPPRFSGLQFPNYSSELNVNALELDDSALYLCASSQGQGVEQYFGPGTRLLVL.

V and J are TRBV19 and TRBJ2-1; D may be TRBD1 (5 bases). Germline CDR1 is LNHDA and CDR2 is SQIVND (reference sequence). The V end was cut by 4 bases, the J end by 3 bases, with 13 bases between. CDR3 size: 15 residues. CDR3 nucleotide sequence: TGTGCCAGTAGTACTTCTTCCGGACACTACAATGAGCAGTTCTTC. It specifies CASSTSSGHYNEQFF.

This chain uses TRBV5-4 with TRBJ1-6, with 9 bases that match TRBD1. CDR3 length equals 16 residues. V was clipped by 4 bases and J by 7 bases; unmatched bases: 9. CDR1 and CDR2 (germline): SGHNT, YYREEE (reference sequence). The CDR3 spells CASSVPGQGDNSPLHF. The CDR3 DNA reads as TGTGCCAGCAGCGTACCGGGACAGGGCGACAATTCACCCCTCCACTTT.

The J gene is TRBJ1-2, the V gene TRBV6-5; D gene ambiguous. V gave up 2 bases and J gave up 2 bases, with 9 bases separating them. This CDR3 has 14 amino acids. CDR1 is MNHEY and CDR2 is SVGAGI in the germline V gene. CDR3 region: CASSYVGGNYGYTF. The CDR3 DNA sequence: TGTGCCAGCAGTTACGTAGGCGGAAACTATGGCTACACCTTC.

This chain joins TRBV11-2 and TRBJ2-2, with D possibly matching TRBD2 (6 bases). Germline CDR1 SGHAT, CDR2 FQNNGV. The V gene lost 2 bases and the J gene lost 1 base, with 8 bases spanning the gap. The CDR3 totals 15 residues. The CDR3: CASSLTGENTGELFF. CDR3 nucleotide sequence: TGTGCCAGCAGCTTAACGGGAGAGAACACCGGGGAGCTGTTTTTT.

This chain joins TRBV5-4 and TRBJ2-1; D remains unclear. The CDR3 runs 15 residues. Germline V lookup: CDR1 SGHNT, CDR2 YYREEE (reference sequence). Trimming removed 4 bases at V and 5 bases at J, with 16 bases between. The CDR3 DNA follows: TGTGCCAGCAGCCCCTCGGCAGGAGCTAACAATGAGCAGTTCTTC. It codes for CASSPSAGANNEQFF.

The genes are TRBV6-1 and TRBJ1-2; possible D gene TRBD1, 6 bases. Germline assignment: CDR1 MNHNS and CDR2 SASEGT. The V gene lost 3 bases and the J gene lost 5 bases, with 19 bases spanning the gap. This CDR3 spans 16 amino acids. CDR3 coding DNA: TGTGCCAGCAGTGATGTCGTGGGCAGGGGCCATTATGGCTACACCTTC. Protein product: CASSDVVGRGHYGYTF.

The chain combines TRBV6-5 with TRBJ2-3; D is ambiguous. With 2 bases removed from V and 8 bases from J, the gap between germline ends came to 20 bases. Germline V lookup: CDR1 MNHEY, CDR2 SVGAGI. The CDR3 contains 16 residues. In nucleotides, the CDR3 is TGTGCCAGCAGTTACGAGGTCGGTAGTGGGTTGGCTACGCAGTATTTT. Protein sequence: CASSYEVGSGLATQYF.

In regard to this clone: Other DNA sequences in this sample translate to the same CDR3. Written as DNA, the CDR3 is TGTGCCAGCAGTTCGTGGGCTAGCGGGGACCAAGAGACCCAGTACTTC. Translating it yields CASSSWASGDQETQYF. The chain is built from TRBV6-5 and TRBJ2-5; 9 nucleotides align to TRBD2. After removal of 4 bases from V and 0 bases from J, the junction contained 6 bases not matched to a gene. The CDR3 extends over 16 amino acids. CDR1 is MNHEY and CDR2 is SVGAGI in the germline V gene.

The chain couples TRBV6-4 to TRBJ2-7; D possibly corresponds to TRBD1 (6 bases). Trimming stripped 5 bases from V and 0 bases from J, with 8 bases between. The CDR3 has 13 residues. CDR1 MRHNA and CDR2 SNTAGT come from the germline V gene. The CDR3 DNA is TGTGCCAGCAGTTACAGGGTCTCCTACGAGCAGTACTTC. Amino acids: CASSYRVSYEQYF.

This chain uses TRBV5-1 with TRBJ1-2; D gene uncertain. This CDR3 spans 14 amino acids. CDR1 and CDR2 from the germline V gene are SGHRS and YFSETQ. V lost 5 bases and J lost 8, with 19 bases in between. CDR3 sequence: CASSFEPTTGGYTF. Written as DNA, the CDR3 is TGCGCCAGCAGTTTTGAGCCCACCACCGGGGGCTACACCTTC.

The V call is TRBV7-9, the J call TRBJ1-1; D is perhaps TRBD1 (6 bases). The germline gives CDR1 SEHNR, CDR2 FQNEAQ (reference sequence). V was pared by 5 bases and J by 1 base, with 17 bases between. This CDR3 has 16 residues. The CDR3 DNA is TGTGCCAGCAGCCGGGTGATGGACAGACCGAACACTGAAGCTTTCTTT. Its protein product is CASSRVMDRPNTEAFF.